This T cell receptor (beta chain) was obtained from a study of shared clonotypes between healthy human individuals. Study at large: The donor pool was made up of two women and a few men aged 18 to 49. Overall study findings and caveats: Only blood was sampled; tissue repertoires likely differ. Generally, naive subsets (rather than memory subsets) showed larger estimated richness. About 4.5% of naive CD4 clonotypes were common to a few donors.

A word on this clone: The antigen is not known.

Germline V CDR1 and CDR2: MNHNY, SVGAGI (reference sequence). Deletions cut 6 bases from V and 8 bases from J, with 20 bases between. The CDR3 consists of 15 residues. The assay was immunoSEQ multiplex PCR, and TCRdb's table has in-frame clones only and misses some. Here the sample spans about a million clones, around three quarters being singletons. This sequence joins TRBV6-6 and TRBJ2-1; D possibly corresponds to TRBD1 (6 bases). The receptor was derived from a man younger than 35 in good health. Some clones in this sample may be carry-over from other donors' samples. The sequenced material came from memory CD4+ T cells from PBMCs. Subset meaning: CD45RA-negative fraction. CDR3 sequence (DNA): TGTGCCAGCAGGTACAGGGCACCCCTACGGTATGAGCAGTTCTTC. Protein: CASRYRAPLRYEQFF.